This passage covers 14 T cell receptor beta chains from one sample sequenced in a study of blood T cells in healthy people across ages. A sample-barcoded 5' primer and a J-beta primer mix were used in a second PCR of about 7 to 12 cycles. TCRdb re-called the 5' RACE reads through MiXCR, storing one row per CDR3 protein. This repertoire shows about 640,000 distinct CDR3 sequences, approximately 59% found once; its top ten account for over 30%. The sample consisted of blood. These receptors all stem from a man in his sixties in good health.

The chain carries TRBV6-1 and TRBJ1-5; D uncertain. Trimming removed 5 bases from V and 2 bases from J, with 10 bases in between. Germline V gives CDR1 MNHNS, CDR2 SASEGT. The CDR3 runs to 14 residues. This chain's CDR3 is CASSLQRRNQPQHF. Written as DNA, the CDR3 is TGTGCCAGCAGTCTTCAACGTCGCAATCAGCCCCAGCATTTT.

V gene TRBV29-1 combines with J gene TRBJ2-6; 9 bases match TRBD2. Germline V lookup: CDR1 SQVTM, CDR2 ANQGSEA. There are 16 residues in the CDR3. Unmatched junction bases numbered 4, after V lost 4 bases and J lost 0 bases. CDR3: CSVVAGVDSGANVLTF. The DNA for the CDR3 is TGCAGCGTTGTAGCGGGGGTTGACTCTGGGGCCAACGTCCTGACTTTC.

Remarks on this clonotype: This could be a read error, since a much larger clone is one nucleotide away. The chain combines TRBV7-9 with TRBJ2-5, with D possibly matching TRBD2 (7 bases). The J call may be incorrect, as the DNA end agrees better with TRBJ2-7. The CDR3 covers 17 residues. Germline CDR1 reads SEHNR; CDR2 reads FQNEAQ (reference sequence). CDR3 in DNA: TGTGCCAGCAGCCTTCGGACAGCGGGGAGCCCGACGCACGAGCAGTACTTC. Amino acid sequence: CASSLRTAGSPTHEQYF.

This clonotype came up many times. V gene TRBV10-3 combines with J gene TRBJ2-5, with 7 positions matching TRBD2. The length of the CDR3 is 13 residues. CDR1 and CDR2 (germline): ENHRY, SYGVKD. J lost 5 bases, V lost 6 bases, and 6 bases had no gene match. The CDR3 nucleotides read TGTGCCATCAGCTCAGCGGGGCGGGAGACCCAGTACTTC. The encoded protein is CAISSAGRETQYF.

The chain combines TRBV10-3 with TRBJ2-5; D gene unclear. This CDR3 has 13 amino acids. The V end was cut by 5 bases, the J end by 1 base, with 8 bases between. Germline CDR1 reads ENHRY; CDR2 reads SYGVKD. The CDR3 region has the DNA TGTGCCATCAGTAAGAACAGCCAAGAGACCCAGTACTTC. Protein sequence: CAISKNSQETQYF.

The CDR3 here is CASSPAVQNEQFF. The CDR3 DNA reads as TGTGCCAGCAGCCCCGCGGTCCAGAATGAGCAGTTCTTC. The genes are TRBV5-5 and TRBJ2-1, with D hard to call. This CDR3 is 13 amino acids long. Trimming shortened V by 4 bases and J by 7 bases, and 12 bases separated the two germline ends. Germline values: CDR1 SGHKS, CDR2 YYEKEE (reference sequence). The full variable domain, with the rest looked up from reference TRBV5-5 and TRBJ2-1, is DAGVTQSPTHLIKTRGQQVTLRCSPISGHKSVSWYQQVLGQGPQFIFQYYEKEERGRGNFPDRFSARQFPNYSSELNVNALLLGDSALYLCASSPAVQNEQFFGPGTRLTVL.

The table lists this clonotype with a few counts. The V gene is TRBV20-1, the J gene TRBJ2-7; 10 bases line up with TRBD2. The CDR3 is made up of 16 amino acids. CDR1 is DFQATT and CDR2 is SNEGSKA in the germline V gene (reference sequence). V shed 6 bases, J shed 0 bases, and the junction held 11 bases outside the gene matches. The CDR3 DNA sequence: TGCAGTGCGCCCAGCTCTAGCGGGGGTCCCTCCTACGAGCAGTACTTC. Residues: CSAPSSSGGPSYEQYF.

This clonotype was recorded at least ten times. The V and J genes are TRBV4-1 and TRBJ2-3, with 7 bases lining up with TRBD1. Germline V gives CDR1 MGHRA, CDR2 YSYEKL. The CDR3 has 17 amino acids. Trimming removed 1 base from V and 2 bases from J; junction bases left unmatched: 9. The CDR3 reads CASSQGPGQSSTDTQYF. For the CDR3, the DNA is TGCGCCAGCAGCCAAGGACCGGGACAGAGTTCCACAGATACGCAGTATTTT.

The CDR3 sequence: CASRFRPLGEQFF. The CDR3 DNA follows: TGCGCCAGCAGATTCCGGCCCCTTGGTGAGCAGTTCTTC. V usage is TRBV5-1 and J usage is TRBJ2-1; D not resolved. The germline V and J ends were trimmed by 5 bases and 9 bases, with 15 bases remaining between them. CDR1 and CDR2 (germline): SGHRS, YFSETQ. The CDR3 loop spans 13 amino acids. Combining the CDR3 with reference TRBV5-1 and TRBJ2-1 gives the whole variable domain KAGVTQTPRYLIKTRGQQVTLSCSPISGHRSVSWYQQTPGQGLQFLFEYFSETQRNKGNFPGRFSGRQFSNSRSEMNVSTLELGDSALYLCASRFRPLGEQFFGPGTRLTVL.

The J gene is TRBJ1-1, the V gene TRBV7-9, with 7 bases identical to TRBD1. Germline CDR1 and CDR2: SEHNR and FQNEAQ (reference sequence). CDR3 length equals 15 residues. The V gene end was trimmed by 1 base and the J gene end by 5 bases; junction bases not matched to a gene: 7. The chain's CDR3 is CASSLGSGGRTEAFF. The CDR3 nucleotides are TGTGCCAGCAGCTTAGGCTCAGGGGGTAGAACTGAAGCTTTCTTT.

CDR3 amino acids: CASSPGRNNQPQHF. The DNA of the CDR3 is TGCGCCAGCAGCCCCGGACGAAATAATCAGCCCCAGCATTTT. The chain is built from TRBV5-1 and TRBJ1-5; no definite D call. The CDR3 covers 14 residues. With 4 bases removed from V and 4 bases from J, the gap between germline ends came to 12 bases. Germline V gene data show CDR1 as SGHRS and CDR2 as YFSETQ.

The chain employs TRBV18 and TRBJ2-2; 7 bases fit TRBD1. Germline-derived CDR1 and CDR2 are KGHSH and LQKENI. The CDR3 sequence is 16 residues long. The trim removed 0 bases at V and 1 base at J, leaving 2 bases unmatched. The CDR3 DNA follows: TGTGCCAGCTCACCACCACAGGGGAGGAACACCGGGGAGCTGTTTTTT. This encodes CASSPPQGRNTGELFF. Full variable domain (rest looked up from reference TRBV18 and TRBJ2-2): NAGVMQNPRHLVRRRGQEARLRCSPMKGHSHVYWYRQLPEEGLKFMVYLQKENIIDESGMPKERFSAEFPKEGPSILRIQQVVRGDSAAYFCASSPPQGRNTGELFFGEGSRLTVL.

V and J are TRBV7-2 and TRBJ2-7, with a possible D match to TRBD2 (6 bases). There are 14 residues in the CDR3. CDR1 SGHTA and CDR2 FQGNSA come from the germline V gene. V lost 3 bases and J 7 bases, leaving 16 bases between the germline ends. This chain's CDR3 is CASSLASERGEQYF. The CDR3, as DNA: TGTGCCAGCAGCTTGGCTAGCGAGCGAGGTGAGCAGTACTTC.

The chain couples TRBV2 to TRBJ2-5, with D possibly matching TRBD2 (6 bases). This CDR3 comprises 13 residues. Germline V CDR1 and CDR2: SNHLY, FYNNEI. Trimming pared 7 bases from V and 1 base from J, leaving 10 bases between. CDR3 DNA sequence: TGTGCCAGCACGACTAGAATCCAAGAGACCCAGTACTTC. Translating it yields CASTTRIQETQYF.